This TCR beta chain comes out of a study of blood T cells in healthy people across ages. A sample-barcoded 5' primer and a J-beta primer mix were used in a second PCR of roughly 6 to 12 cycles. One entry per CDR3 protein results from TCRdb running MiXCR on the 5' RACE reads. The data contain some 1,500,000 distinct CDR3 sequences, approximately 39% of them singletons. The CDR3 extends over 14 amino acids. V shed 5 bases and J shed 3 bases, with 13 bases lying between them. The individuals who served as donors were healthy Caucasians living in Russia, aged about 6 to 100. Study findings and constraints: Whereas aged donors had fewer naive CD4+ cells, long-lived donors had more of them and higher diversity.

A remark on this clonotype: Its matching antigen is unknown.

The sample was blood. The chain recombines TRBV12-3 or TRBV12-4 with TRBJ1-2, with D maybe TRBD1 (5 bases). This receptor was identified in a woman younger than 35 in good health. The CDR3: CASSIGGGDYGYTF. CDR3 DNA sequence: TGTGCCAGCAGTATTGGGGGAGGGGACTATGGCTACACCTTC.